The following is a TCR beta chain sequence with its context. These data are taken from a study of shared clonotypes between healthy human individuals. The overall study: CD8 memory received one plate per donor, CD8 naive two, CD4 memory three and CD4 naive three.

Replicate PCRs for sorted subsets used around 190 ng DNA; this equaled tens of thousands of T cell genomes. Profiling relied on immunoSEQ multiplex PCR, and the TCRdb table lists in-frame clones only, not all of them. In the table there are about 1 million clones, 65% to 75% of which are singletons. The sequence derives from a man between 18 and 29 years old in good health. The material sequenced was memory CD4+ T cells sorted from blood. Subset described: CD45RA-negative fraction.

CDR3 coding DNA: TGTGCCAGCAGCCAAGGGACGGCCCTTAGCAATCAGCCCCAGCATTTT. This encodes CASSQGTALSNQPQHF. The chain joins TRBV7-2 to TRBJ1-5, with D tentatively TRBD1 (5 bases). V lost 5 bases, J lost 0 bases, and 14 bases lay in between. CDR1 is SGHTA and CDR2 is FQGNSA in the germline V gene. This CDR3 spans 16 amino acids.